These T cell receptor beta chains were read from a single sample in a study of blood T cell repertoires in COVID-19. Here immunoSEQ multiplex PCR was the method, and the copy in TCRdb shows in-frame clones only, minus some. The sample lists about 110,000 clones; roughly 84% were seen once. The sample taken for sequencing was peripheral blood. The receptors derive from a human donor in a cohort sampled during active COVID-19. CDR3s include the opening cysteine and the closing phenylalanine or tryptophan. D genes are given only for firm matches. A row's size may be missing; if present it is once, few, many or a size class.

D gene	V gene	clone size	J gene	CDR3 DNA	CDR3 protein
TRBD2	TRBV7-2	-	TRBJ2-3	TGTGCCAGCAGCACGAACGGGGGGGCCGGAGATACGCAGTATTTT	CASSTNGGAGDTQYF
-	TRBV10-3	-	TRBJ1-1	TGTGCCATCAGACAGGATAGGAACACTGAAGCTTTCTTT	CAIRQDRNTEAFF
-	TRBV4-2	-	TRBJ1-3	TGTGCCAGCAGCCAAGGTTCAGGGTCTGGAAACACCATATATTTT	CASSQGSGSGNTIYF
-	TRBV5-5	-	TRBJ2-7	TGTGCCAGCAGCCCGGGGACAACAGTCCTTTCCGGCGAGCAGTACTTC	CASSPGTTVLSGEQYF
TRBD2	TRBV5-5	-	TRBJ2-3	TGTGCCAGCAGCTTGACTAGCGGGGGAGGAGATACGCAGTATTTT	CASSLTSGGGDTQYF
TRBD1	TRBV29-1	-	TRBJ1-1	TGCAGCGTTGCCGGAGGACAGGGTAGTACTGAAGCTTTCTTT	CSVAGGQGSTEAFF
-	TRBV20-1	-	TRBJ2-3	TGCAGTGCTAAACTAGCAGATACGCAGTATTTT	CSAKLADTQYF
TRBD1	TRBV2	-	TRBJ2-3	TGTGCCAGCAGTGGACAGGGGTCTAACACAGATACGCAGTATTTT	CASSGQGSNTDTQYF
-	TRBV6-5	-	TRBJ1-4	TGTGCCAGCAGTTACTCGCGGAATAATGAAAAACTGTTTTTT	CASSYSRNNEKLFF
-	TRBV28	-	TRBJ1-2	TGTGCCAGCAGAACAGGTGTTTTTAACTATGGCTACACCTTC	CASRTGVFNYGYTF
-	TRBV20-1	-	TRBJ1-4	TGCAGTGCTAGTAGCCGTGAAAAACTGTTTTTT	CSASSREKLFF
TRBD2	TRBV5-1	-	TRBJ2-5	TGCGCCAGCAGCTTGTACGGGGGGGAGACCCAGTACTTC	CASSLYGGETQYF
TRBD1	TRBV24-1	-	TRBJ2-1	TGTGCCACCAGCCGGACAGGGGGCGGGGATGAGCAGTTCTTC	CATSRTGGGDEQFF
TRBD1	TRBV4-1	-	TRBJ2-7	TGCGCCAGCAATGAGGGACAGGGGGCCGGGGAGCAGTACTTC	CASNEGQGAGEQYF
-	TRBV6-5	-	TRBJ2-3	TGTGCCACCCAATCGGGGTCGACCCTCGATACGCAGTATTTT	CATQSGSTLDTQYF
TRBD1	TRBV2	-	TRBJ1-5	TGTGCCAGCAGTGATCAGGACAGGTATAGCAATCAGCCCCAGCATTTT	CASSDQDRYSNQPQHF
TRBD1	TRBV4-1	-	TRBJ1-6	TGCGCCAGCAGCCAAGTGTATGGCAGGGGGCATAATTCACCCCTCCACTTT	CASSQVYGRGHNSPLHF
TRBD2	TRBV12-5	once	TRBJ2-5	TGTGCTAGTGGCCTAGACCCTTACCGGCTAGCGGGGGTTGTGTCGGAGACCCAGTACTTC	CASGLDPYRLAGVVSETQYF
TRBD1	TRBV11-2	-	TRBJ1-1	TGTGCCAGCAGCTTAATCCGTACCGGGACAGTTGCTTTCTTT	CASSLIRTGTVAFF
-	TRBV9	-	TRBJ2-2	TGTGCCAGCAGCGTACAGGGGCTGACCGGGGAGCTGTTTTTT	CASSVQGLTGELFF
TRBD1	TRBV6-5	few	TRBJ2-7	TGTGCCAGCAGTTACTCAGGGGGCGGGCTCTACGAGCAGTACTTC	CASSYSGGGLYEQYF
-	TRBV27	-	TRBJ1-5	TGTGCCAGCAGTTCAGGACAGAACAATCAGCCCCAGCATTTT	CASSSGQNNQPQHF
-	TRBV5-4	-	TRBJ1-2	TGTGCCAGCAGCTCGGGGGAGTCGAGGGGCTATGGCTACACCTTC	CASSSGESRGYGYTF
-	TRBV27	few	TRBJ1-6	TGTGCCAGCAGTTTGGGCCAGGTATTAGATTCACCCCTCCACTTT	CASSLGQVLDSPLHF
TRBD1	TRBV27	-	TRBJ2-1	TGTGCCAGCAGGCTGACAGGGCGGGATGAGCAGTTCTTC	CASRLTGRDEQFF
TRBD1	TRBV18	-	TRBJ1-2	TGTGCCAGCTCACCACAGGGACAGGGGGCCGGATACACCTTC	CASSPQGQGAGYTF
TRBD2	TRBV2	-	TRBJ2-3	TGTGCCAGCAGTGAGCCTAGCGGGGGGCCCACAGATACGCAGTATTTT	CASSEPSGGPTDTQYF
TRBD2	TRBV27	-	TRBJ2-5	TGTGCCAGCAGTCGAGGACTAGCGGGGGGGCTAGAGACCCAGTACTTC	CASSRGLAGGLETQYF
TRBD1	TRBV11-2	-	TRBJ1-6	TGTGCCAGCAGCCCCGGAGGGACGGGTGGCAGGGGGATCCATTCACCCCTCCACTTT	CASSPGGTGGRGIHSPLHF
TRBD1	TRBV5-6	-	TRBJ1-6	TGTGCCAGCAGCTCGACAGGGAGCTCCTATAATTCACCCCTCCACTTT	CASSSTGSSYNSPLHF
TRBD1	TRBV27	once	TRBJ1-1	TGTGCCAGCAGCCTAGGACAGGACACTGAAGCTTTCTTT	CASSLGQDTEAFF
TRBD1	TRBV19	-	TRBJ1-3	TGTGCCAGTAGTATGGGGACAGGGGTCGGAAACACCATATATTTT	CASSMGTGVGNTIYF
-	TRBV2	-	TRBJ2-7	TGTGCCAGCAGTGACAGGGGCTTCCCCTACGAGCAGTACTTC	CASSDRGFPYEQYF
TRBD1	TRBV5-4	-	TRBJ2-7	TGTGCCAGCAGCGTGGGGGTTACAGGGGGCGAGCAGTACTTC	CASSVGVTGGEQYF
-	TRBV27	-	TRBJ1-4	TGTGCCAGCAGTCCTTGGGCGGGGGCTAATGAAAAACTGTTTTTT	CASSPWAGANEKLFF
TRBD2	TRBV4-1	-	TRBJ2-7	TGCGCCAGCAGCCAAGAGAGCGGGAGCGGCTCCTACGAGCAGTACTTC	CASSQESGSGSYEQYF
-	TRBV19	once	TRBJ2-7	TGTGCCAGTAGGAGCGGGGGAGGACAGGGGACTACCTACGAGCAGTACTTC	CASRSGGGQGTTYEQYF
-	TRBV7-2	-	TRBJ1-1	TGTGCCAGCAGCCCCTTTCTCGGGGCTGAAGCTTTCTTT	CASSPFLGAEAFF
TRBD1	TRBV18	-	TRBJ2-4	TGTGCCAGCTCACCATCCGGGACAGAAAACATTCAGTACTTC	CASSPSGTENIQYF
TRBD1	TRBV6-7	-	TRBJ1-2	TGTGCCAGCAGTCCTCACCTCCGGGACAGGACGTTATGGCTAGATGGCTACACCTTC	CASSPHLRDRTLWLDGYTF
-	TRBV29-1	-	TRBJ2-3	TGCAGCCTCTGGGGGCCCACAGATACGCAGTATTTT	CSLWGPTDTQYF
-	TRBV9	many	TRBJ2-2	TGTGCCAGCAGCGTAGGGGCTAGCCTATCGAACACCGGGGAGCTGTTTTTT	CASSVGASLSNTGELFF
-	TRBV10-1	few	TRBJ2-7	TGCGCCAGCAGTGAGCCCCCCACTGGGGCACCCCCTCGGCCCTACGAGCAGTACTTC	CASSEPPTGAPPRPYEQYF
-	TRBV20-1	-	TRBJ1-1	TGCAGTGCTGTAGCAGACACTGAAGCTTTCTTT	CSAVADTEAFF
-	TRBV7-2	-	TRBJ1-5	TGTGCCAGCAGCTTATCAGGGGCCGATCAGCCCCAGCATTTT	CASSLSGADQPQHF
-	TRBV19	-	TRBJ1-6	TGTGCCAGTAGTGTTCAGGGGAGAAATTCACCCCTCCACTTT	CASSVQGRNSPLHF
TRBD1	TRBV19	many	TRBJ2-7	TGTGCCAGTAGTATTACCGGGACAGGGTTTATCTACGAGCAGTACTTC	CASSITGTGFIYEQYF
-	TRBV30	-	TRBJ2-5	TGTGCCTGGAGTGTATCCAACCAAGAGACCCAGTACTTC	CAWSVSNQETQYF
-	TRBV5-1	-	TRBJ2-2	TGCGCCAGCAGCACCGAGGGAAACGGGGAGCTGTTTTTT	CASSTEGNGELFF
-	TRBV6-6	-	TRBJ1-6	TGTGCCATCGGGAGCGGTGCCTCGCAGAATTCACCCCTCCACTTT	CAIGSGASQNSPLHF
TRBD1	TRBV18	-	TRBJ1-5	TGTGCCAGCTCATTACAGGGGGCAGGGCAGCCCCAGCATTTT	CASSLQGAGQPQHF
-	TRBV4-2	-	TRBJ2-2	TGTGCCAGCAGCTCCTACCTCGGGGAGCTGTTTTTT	CASSSYLGELFF